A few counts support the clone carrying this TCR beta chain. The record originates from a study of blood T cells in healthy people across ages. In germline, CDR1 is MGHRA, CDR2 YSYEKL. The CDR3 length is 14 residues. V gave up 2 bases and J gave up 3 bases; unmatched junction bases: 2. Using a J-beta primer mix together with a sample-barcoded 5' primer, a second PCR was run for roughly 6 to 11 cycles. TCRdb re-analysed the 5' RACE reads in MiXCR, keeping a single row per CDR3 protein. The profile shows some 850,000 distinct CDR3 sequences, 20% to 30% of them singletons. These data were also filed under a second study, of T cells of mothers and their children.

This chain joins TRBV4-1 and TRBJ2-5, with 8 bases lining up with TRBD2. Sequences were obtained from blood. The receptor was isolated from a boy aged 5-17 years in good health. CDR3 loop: CASSQQAGEETQYF. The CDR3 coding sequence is TGCGCCAGCAGCCAACAAGCGGGGGAAGAGACCCAGTACTTC.